The subject of this entry is one T cell receptor beta chain. The antigen remains undetermined. Method: immunoSEQ multiplex PCR; TCRdb's copy keeps in-frame clones and lacks some. This table has about 140,000 clones, over 65% appearing once. Germline loops: CDR1 SGHRS, CDR2 YFSETQ. V was shortened by 6 bases and J by 0 bases, with 12 bases between the two germline ends. This CDR3 spans 14 amino acids. The sample is drawn from a study of T cell responses to AZD1222 COVID-19 vaccine. Regarding the study as a whole: White British people made up most donors, females outnumbered males, and clonal diversity was possibly underestimated. Spike-specific TCR breadth and depth grew following two AZD1222 doses. Just a handful of AZD1222 recipients tested seropositive at baseline. Samples come after the peak T cell response, not at day 14.

Sample: peripheral blood, taken on day 0 of AZD1222 vaccination. This TCR came from an adult in good health. The V gene is TRBV5-1, the J gene TRBJ1-1; D remains unclear. The CDR3 DNA reads TGCGCCAGCAACGCCGGGATGATGAACACTGAAGCTTTCTTT. Amino acid sequence: CASNAGMMNTEAFF.